This T cell receptor beta chain derives from a study of CD8 T cells in ankylosing spondylitis. The V gene lost 2 bases and the J gene lost 9 bases, with 14 bases spanning the gap. The CDR3 has 14 residues. Per the germline V gene, CDR1 is SEHNR and CDR2 is FQNEAQ (reference sequence). One entry per CDR3 protein, called by TCRdb with MiXCR from the 5' RACE reads. This repertoire shows hundreds of thousands of distinct CDR3 sequences, around 8% found once; its top ten account for 4.8%. This sequence was found in a female donor with ankylosing spondylitis or in good health (not recorded which). The chain uses TRBV7-9 and TRBJ1-5; no clear D gene. The material sequenced was blood, either unsorted or a sorted T cell fraction (not recorded which). The DNA of the CDR3 is TGTGCCAGCAGCTTATCCGGAGCGCCTGGGCCCCAGCATTTT. Translating it yields CASSLSGAPGPQHF.